The 27 T cell receptor beta chains below all came from one sample that was sequenced in a study of blood T cell repertoires in COVID-19. The assay was immunoSEQ multiplex PCR, and TCRdb's table has in-frame clones only and misses some. The sample has approximately 260,000 clones, around 90% seen once. The specimen sequenced was peripheral blood. These receptors all come from a man between 45 and 60 years old with acute or convalescent COVID-19.

This chain uses TRBV11-2 with TRBJ2-2; tentatively, D is TRBD2 (5 bases). CDR1 and CDR2 from the germline V gene are SGHAT and FQNNGV. Trimming pared 0 bases from V and 4 bases from J, leaving 15 bases between. This CDR3 is built from 17 residues. The CDR3 DNA reads TGTGCCAGCAGCTTAGATATCACCCTAGCTGGCACCGGGGAGCTGTTTTTT. Translated: CASSLDITLAGTGELFF.

V and J are TRBV10-3 and TRBJ2-4; the D gene is possibly TRBD2 (5 bases). Germline V gives CDR1 ENHRY, CDR2 SYGVKD. V was cut by 2 bases and J by 9 bases, with 17 bases left in between. This CDR3 contains 15 residues. The CDR3 nucleotides are TGTGCCATCAGTGAGGGTCAGGAGGCCGTGGGCATTCAGTACTTC. Translation: CAISEGQEAVGIQYF.

The chain links TRBV6-5 to TRBJ1-2; 8 bases are a match to TRBD1. This CDR3 is 15 amino acids long. V was pared by 8 bases and J by 2 bases, with 10 bases of the junction left unmatched. From germline, CDR1 is MNHEY and CDR2 SVGAGI. In DNA form, the CDR3 reads TGTGCCAGCTCTCCCGGGACAGGCAAAAACTATGGCTACACCTTC. Translating it yields CASSPGTGKNYGYTF.

The chain is built from TRBV7-3 and TRBJ2-5; a possible D gene is TRBD2 (6 bases). The CDR3 is made up of 13 amino acids. CDR1 is SGHTA, CDR2 FQGTGA, per germline. V lost 4 bases, J lost 6 bases, and 12 bases lay in between. The DNA for the CDR3 is TGTGCCAGCAGCTCCCCCGGACTACAGACCCAGTACTTC. Translation: CASSSPGLQTQYF.

The chain employs TRBV7-9 and TRBJ1-2, with D possibly TRBD1 on 6 matching bases. The germline V gene has CDR1 SEHNR and CDR2 FQNEAQ (reference sequence). With 5 bases removed from V and 2 bases from J, the gap between germline ends came to 15 bases. This CDR3 comprises 15 residues. The CDR3 loop reads CASSGTGTQNYGYTF. DNA of the CDR3: TGTGCCAGCAGCGGGACCGGGACACAGAACTATGGCTACACCTTC. The entire variable domain, with the rest obtained from reference TRBV7-9 and TRBJ1-2, is as follows: DTGVSQNPRHKITKRGQNVTFRCDPISEHNRLYWYRQTLGQGPEFLTYFQNEAQLEKSRLLSDRFSAERPKGSFSTLEIQRTEQGDSAMYLCASSGTGTQNYGYTFGSGTRLTVV.

This sequence joins TRBV30 and TRBJ1-6; a weak D match, TRBD1 (5 bases). There are 15 residues in the CDR3. V gave up 2 bases and J gave up 11 bases, with 19 bases separating them. Per the germline V gene, CDR1 is GTSNPN and CDR2 is SVGIG (reference sequence). The CDR3 DNA is TGTGCCTGGAGTCTCGCAGGGCCTGGCTTGGCACCCCTCCACTTT. This encodes CAWSLAGPGLAPLHF.

The chain carries TRBV18 and TRBJ2-7; 7 bases are a match to TRBD1. CDR1 and CDR2 (germline): KGHSH, LQKENI. The CDR3 is 15 residues long. V shed 3 bases and J 3 bases; nucleotides not matched to a gene: 8. CDR3 coding DNA: TGTGCCAGCTCACCTCCGGGACAGAAGCGCTACGAGCAGTACTTC. It codes for CASSPPGQKRYEQYF. The full variable domain, in which reference TRBV18 and TRBJ2-7 provide the parts outside the CDR3, is NAGVMQNPRHLVRRRGQEARLRCSPMKGHSHVYWYRQLPEEGLKFMVYLQKENIIDESGMPKERFSAEFPKEGPSILRIQQVVRGDSAAYFCASSPPGQKRYEQYFGPGTRLTVT.

CDR3 DNA: TGCGCCAGCAGCTCGTACTTCGGGACAGAAGCTTTCTTT. It codes for CASSSYFGTEAFF. V gene TRBV5-1 combines with J gene TRBJ1-1, with D possibly being TRBD1 (6 bases). Germline V gene sequence: CDR1 SGHRS, CDR2 YFSETQ. The CDR3 extends over 13 amino acids. The V end was cut by 3 bases, the J end by 8 bases, with 14 bases between.

The chain combines TRBV15 with TRBJ1-2; D might be TRBD1 (5 bases). The CDR3 is 13 amino acids. Per germline, CDR1 LNHNV and CDR2 YYDKDF (reference sequence). The V gene lost 1 base and the J gene lost 6 bases, with 9 bases spanning the gap. CDR3 sequence reads: CATSRGVGDGYTF. For the CDR3, the DNA is TGTGCCACCAGCAGAGGGGTAGGGGATGGCTACACCTTC.

The chain links TRBV7-3 to TRBJ2-1, with D possibly TRBD2 on 6 matching bases. The germline V and J ends were trimmed by 6 bases and 7 bases, with 16 bases remaining between them. The CDR3 runs 14 residues. Germline values: CDR1 SGHTA, CDR2 FQGTGA. The CDR3 DNA follows: TGTGCCAGCAGTCCGACCGGGACTCAGAATGAGCAGTTCTTC. It codes for CASSPTGTQNEQFF.

The chain carries TRBV19 and TRBJ1-1; possible D gene TRBD1, 5 bases. Germline CDR1 is LNHDA and CDR2 is SQIVND (reference sequence). Trimming took 10 bases from V and 1 from J, leaving 16 bases between them. The CDR3 covers 14 residues. DNA for the CDR3: TGTGCCACAACCCTACGGCAGGGGAACACTGAAGCTTTCTTT. This translates into CATTLRQGNTEAFF.

The chain links TRBV5-6 to TRBJ2-7; D unresolved. Trimming removed 0 bases at V and 2 bases at J, with 12 bases between. CDR1 and CDR2 from the germline V gene are SGHDT and YYEEEE. The CDR3 totals 15 residues. CDR3 nucleotide sequence: TGTGCCAGCAGCTTGGTGAGGCAAGCACCCTACGAGCAGTACTTC. The encoded protein is CASSLVRQAPYEQYF. Supplemented by reference TRBV5-6 and TRBJ2-7, the full variable domain reads DAGVTQSPTHLIKTRGQQVTLRCSPKSGHDTVSWYQQALGQGPQFIFQYYEEEERQRGNFPDRFSGHQFPNYSSELNVNALLLGDSALYLCASSLVRQAPYEQYFGPGTRLTVT.

V is TRBV19 and J is TRBJ1-6; 7 bases line up with TRBD1. The ends lost 4 bases at V and 9 bases at J; junction bases unmatched: 9. This CDR3 is 15 amino acids long. Germline-derived CDR1 and CDR2 are LNHDA and SQIVND (reference sequence). The CDR3 is CASSTPDRVVSPLHF. The DNA for the CDR3 is TGTGCCAGTAGTACTCCAGACAGGGTGGTTTCACCCCTCCACTTT. The full variable domain, its missing parts supplied by reference TRBV19 and TRBJ1-6, is DGGITQSPKYLFRKEGQNVTLSCEQNLNHDAMYWYRQDPGQGLRLIYYSQIVNDFQKGDIAEGYSVSREKKESFPLTVTSAQKNPTAFYLCASSTPDRVVSPLHFGNGTRLTVT.

As for this clone: An end of the junction does not agree with germline; a read error may underlie this. This chain uses TRBV11-2 with TRBJ2-7, with a tentative D call TRBD2 (6 bases). The CDR3 is 14 amino acids. Per germline, CDR1 SGHAT and CDR2 FQNNGV. CDR3 nucleotides: TGTGCCAGCAGCCTCAACACCGGGACTGACTCAATTAACTTC. This translates into CASSLNTGTDSINF.

The chain carries TRBV9 and TRBJ2-7; TRBD1 matches at 8 bases. The CDR3 has 15 residues. V dropped 4 bases and J dropped 0; count of bases not matched to a gene: 6. The germline V gene has CDR1 SGDLS and CDR2 YYNGEE. The CDR3 DNA is TGTGCCAGCAGCAGAGGGACAGGTAGCTCCTACGAGCAGTACTTC. Protein: CASSRGTGSSYEQYF.

This chain connects TRBV19 to TRBJ1-3; 11 positions agree with TRBD1. V shed 8 bases, J shed 1 base, and the junction held 13 bases outside the gene matches. CDR1 and CDR2 from the germline V gene are LNHDA and SQIVND (reference sequence). This CDR3 is built from 18 residues. As DNA, the CDR3 is TGTGCCAGTGACACCGGGACAGGGGGACTTTTTTCTGGAAACACCATATATTTT. Protein sequence: CASDTGTGGLFSGNTIYF.

This rearrangement joins TRBV6-5 to TRBJ1-6; tentative D call: TRBD1 (5 bases). The CDR3 runs 13 residues. Trimming removed 4 bases from V and 7 bases from J, with 8 bases in between. Germline V gene lookup returns CDR1 MNHEY and CDR2 SVGAGI. This CDR3 is CASSFRQNSPLHF. The CDR3 bases are TGTGCCAGCAGTTTTCGACAGAATTCACCCCTCCACTTT.

This chain joins TRBV7-8 and TRBJ1-5, with 7 bases aligning to TRBD1. The CDR3 contains 16 residues. After removal of 5 bases from V and 0 bases from J, the junction contained 7 bases not matched to a gene. CDR1 SGHVS and CDR2 FQNEAQ come from the germline V gene. CDR3 bases: TGTGCCAGCAGCCCCCGAACAGGGGATAGCAATCAGCCCCAGCATTTT. Amino acid sequence: CASSPRTGDSNQPQHF.

The chain uses TRBV6-5 and TRBJ2-3, with a tentative D call TRBD1 (7 bases). Between the trimmed V and J ends, which lost 8 bases and 3 bases, there was a span of 12 bases. Germline V lookup: CDR1 MNHEY, CDR2 SVGAGI. The CDR3 is made up of 13 amino acids. The chain's CDR3 is CASQGGLTDTQYF. Written as DNA, the CDR3 is TGTGCCAGCCAGGGGGGTCTGACAGATACGCAGTATTTT.

The chain links TRBV6-5 to TRBJ2-7, with D perhaps TRBD2 (6 bases). Trimming removed 4 bases at V and 0 bases at J, with 10 bases between. This CDR3 region has 14 residues. The germline V gene encodes CDR1 MNHEY and CDR2 SVGAGI. CDR3 nucleotides: TGTGCCAGCAGTTCCCGGGAGAGCTCCTACGAGCAGTACTTC. Protein product: CASSSRESSYEQYF.

The chain couples TRBV6-5 to TRBJ2-7; 11 positions agree with TRBD1. Germline loops: CDR1 MNHEY, CDR2 SVGAGI. The V segment lost 7 bases and the J segment 4 bases; nucleotides outside the gene matches: 6. The CDR3 covers 14 residues. CDR3 region: CASTTGQGVYEQYF. CDR3 nucleotide sequence: TGTGCCAGCACCACGGGACAGGGGGTATACGAGCAGTACTTC.

A single count supports this clone. The chain carries TRBV6-5 and TRBJ1-1; D might be TRBD1 (5 bases). Germline V gene lookup returns CDR1 MNHEY and CDR2 SVGAGI. CDR3 length: 13 residues. Trimming shortened V by 9 bases and J by 0 bases, and 11 bases separated the two germline ends. The CDR3 DNA reads TGTGCCAGTAAGCGGGGGTTGAACACTGAAGCTTTCTTT. Amino acids: CASKRGLNTEAFF.

This chain joins TRBV11-3 and TRBJ1-1; D is unclear. V was clipped by 5 bases and J by 3 bases, with 16 bases between them. Germline V gene sequence: CDR1 SGHNT, CDR2 YENEEA. The CDR3 has 15 amino acids. The CDR3 here is CASSLSSRQDTEAFF. CDR3 bases: TGTGCCAGCAGCCTCTCGTCAAGGCAGGACACTGAAGCTTTCTTT.

The chain combines TRBV30 with TRBJ2-1, with TRBD1 matching over 7 bases. Germline CDR1 and CDR2: GTSNPN and SVGIG (reference sequence). The CDR3 runs 13 residues. J lost 8 bases, V lost 2 bases, and 6 bases had no gene match. CDR3 sequence reads: CAWSPDRDHEQFF. The CDR3 region has the DNA TGTGCCTGGAGTCCAGACAGGGACCATGAGCAGTTCTTC.

The chain employs TRBV11-2 and TRBJ1-1; 11 bases are a match to TRBD1. CDR3 length: 16 residues. Trimming took 6 bases from V and 8 from J; bases not matched to a gene: 14. Germline V gives CDR1 SGHAT, CDR2 FQNNGV. The CDR3 protein is CASRDAWTGGAGEAFF. The CDR3 DNA reads TGTGCCAGCAGGGATGCGTGGACAGGGGGCGCGGGCGAAGCTTTCTTT.

The chain employs TRBV18 and TRBJ1-3, with a weak D call TRBD1 (5 bases). Germline V gene sequence: CDR1 KGHSH, CDR2 LQKENI. The V end was cut by 5 bases, the J end by 0 bases, with 11 bases between. The CDR3 runs 15 residues. The CDR3 DNA follows: TGTGCCAGCTCAACCCTAGGGGACTCTGGAAACACCATATATTTT. Its protein is CASSTLGDSGNTIYF.

This clone was counted once. Distinct nucleotide sequences in the sample also encode this CDR3. V gene TRBV9 combines with J gene TRBJ1-4; D not resolved. Trimming shortened V by 2 bases and J by 4 bases, and 9 bases separated the two germline ends. The CDR3 sequence is 14 residues long. The germline CDR1 and CDR2 sequences are SGDLS and YYNGEE. The chain's CDR3 is CASSVGGSNEKLFF. The CDR3 DNA follows: TGTGCCAGCAGCGTGGGCGGGAGTAATGAAAAACTGTTTTTT.